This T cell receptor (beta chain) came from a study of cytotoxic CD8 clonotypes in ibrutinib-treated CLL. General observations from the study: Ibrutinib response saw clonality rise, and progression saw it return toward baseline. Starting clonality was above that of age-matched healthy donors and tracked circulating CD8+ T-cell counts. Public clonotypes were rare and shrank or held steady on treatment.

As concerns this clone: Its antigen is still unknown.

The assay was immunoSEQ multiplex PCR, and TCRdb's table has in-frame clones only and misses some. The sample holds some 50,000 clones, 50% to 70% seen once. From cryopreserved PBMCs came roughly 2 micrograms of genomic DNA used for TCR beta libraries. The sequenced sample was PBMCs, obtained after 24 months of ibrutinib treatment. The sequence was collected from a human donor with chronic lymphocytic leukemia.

CDR3 amino acids: CASSFQTGTGELFF. CDR3 nucleotide sequence: TGTGCCAGCAGCTTCCAGACAGGGACCGGGGAGCTGTTTTTT. The chain uses TRBV5-4 and TRBJ2-2; 7 bases fit TRBD1. The ends lost 2 bases at V and 5 bases at J; junction bases unmatched: 3. CDR3 length equals 14 residues. Germline V gene sequence: CDR1 SGHNT, CDR2 YYREEE (reference sequence).